Here is one T cell receptor beta chain with its context. The sample belongs to a study of beta chain features in type 1 diabetes. Study as a whole: Patients shared similar age, gender and cell yields with healthy donors.

Expressed TCRB transcripts were sequenced after all isolated RNA was converted to cDNA. TCRdb's copy holds only in-frame clones and misses some; the assay was immunoSEQ multiplex PCR. The sample yields 450,000 to 600,000 clones, approximately 30% seen once. The ends were cut back, 7 bases at V and 2 bases at J, with 8 bases in the middle. Germline V gene lookup returns CDR1 SQVTM and CDR2 ANQGSEA. CDR3 length: 11 residues. V and J are TRBV29-1 and TRBJ1-1; D ambiguous. The source material was naive CD4+ T cells from blood. The source of this sequence is a man between 18 and 35 years old in good health. CDR3 sequence reads: CSAPKNTEAFF. The CDR3 DNA follows: TGCAGCGCCCCTAAAAACACTGAAGCTTTCTTT. Looking up the rest from reference TRBV29-1 and TRBJ1-1 gives the full variable domain: SAVISQKPSRDICQRGTSLTIQCQVDSQVTMMFWYRQQPGQSLTLIATANQGSEATYESGFVIDKFPISRPNLTFSTLTVSNMSPEDSSIYLCSAPKNTEAFFGQGTRLTVV.